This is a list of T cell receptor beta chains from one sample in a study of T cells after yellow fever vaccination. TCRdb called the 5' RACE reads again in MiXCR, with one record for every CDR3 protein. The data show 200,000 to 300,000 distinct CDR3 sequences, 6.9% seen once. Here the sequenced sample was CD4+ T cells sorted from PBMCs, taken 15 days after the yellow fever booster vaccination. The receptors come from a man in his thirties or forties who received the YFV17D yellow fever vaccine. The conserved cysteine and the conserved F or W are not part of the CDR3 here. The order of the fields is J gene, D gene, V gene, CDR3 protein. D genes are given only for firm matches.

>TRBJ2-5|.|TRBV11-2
ASSSAVRETQY
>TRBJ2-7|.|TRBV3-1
ASSQEQSSYEQY
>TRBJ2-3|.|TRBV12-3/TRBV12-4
ASRGVAGAWADTQY
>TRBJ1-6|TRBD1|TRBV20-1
SSPLGTANNSPLH
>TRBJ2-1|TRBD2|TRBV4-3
ASSQNLRGGDEQF
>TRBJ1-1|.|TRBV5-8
ASSLDTPPEAF
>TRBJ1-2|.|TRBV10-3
AIGTLPNYGYT
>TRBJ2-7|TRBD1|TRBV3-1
ASRRTGASYEQY
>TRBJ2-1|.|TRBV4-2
ASSQDLGGEFLLF
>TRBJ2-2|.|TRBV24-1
ATSDPGANTGELF
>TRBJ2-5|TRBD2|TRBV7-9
ASSPGGGASETQY
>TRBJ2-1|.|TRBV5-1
ASSLAAAGSSYNEQF
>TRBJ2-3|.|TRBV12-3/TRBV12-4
ASSPAGGLADTQY
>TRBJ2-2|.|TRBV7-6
ASSQRRNTGELF
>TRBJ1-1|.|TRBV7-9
ASSFSWAYPEAF
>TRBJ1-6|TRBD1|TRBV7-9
ASRPGAGQNSPLH
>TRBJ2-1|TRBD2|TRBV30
AWSVWEGGSNEQF
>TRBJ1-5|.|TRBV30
AWSVGVTQPQH
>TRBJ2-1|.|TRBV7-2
ASSTSIGEMNEQL
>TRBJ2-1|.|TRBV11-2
ASSLLRGNEQF
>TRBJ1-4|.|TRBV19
ASSIMRSSEKLF
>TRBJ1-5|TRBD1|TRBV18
ASHGTAQSAQH
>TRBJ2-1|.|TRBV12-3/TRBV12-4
AIAGLHEANEQF
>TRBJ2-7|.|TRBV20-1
SASGLAESVQY
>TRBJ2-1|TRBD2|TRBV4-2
ASSQELAGSYNEQF
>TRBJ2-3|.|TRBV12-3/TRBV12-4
ASLPAGRQDADTQY
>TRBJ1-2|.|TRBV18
ASSPPESGIYGYT
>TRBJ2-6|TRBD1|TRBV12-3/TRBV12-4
ASGTGTGGSGANVLT
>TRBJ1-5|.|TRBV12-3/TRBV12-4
ASEGGGNQPQH
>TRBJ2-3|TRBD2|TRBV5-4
ASSLRASGNTDTQY
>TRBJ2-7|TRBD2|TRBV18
ASSSAGISGTHYEQY
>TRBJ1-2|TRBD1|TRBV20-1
SARSKGGQGLTGYT